These T cell receptor beta chains were read from a single sample in a study of CD8 T cells in Susac syndrome. MiXCR, applied by TCRdb to the immunoSEQ multiplex PCR reads, yields one record per CDR3 protein. The sample shows some 140,000 distinct CDR3 sequences, roughly 80% of them seen only once. The sequenced sample consisted of CD8+ T cells from PBMCs. Receptor source: a human donor with multiple sclerosis. Each CDR3 is given with its conserved first and last residue. D genes are given only for firm matches. Expanded clones get a size class; other rows say once, few or many, or leave the size out.

v_call: TRBV12-3/TRBV12-4
d_call: NA
j_call: TRBJ2-1
cdr3_length: 18
clone_size: NA
cdr3_aa: CASTLIWGAPSSYNEQFF
cdr3_nt: TGTGCCAGCACCTTGATATGGGGCGCTCCTAGCTCCTACAATGAGCAGTTCTTC

v_call: TRBV12-3/TRBV12-4
d_call: TRBD2
j_call: TRBJ2-3
cdr3_length: 16
clone_size: NA
cdr3_aa: CASTPQSGRAPDTQYF
cdr3_nt: TGTGCCAGCACGCCTCAAAGCGGGAGGGCCCCAGATACGCAGTATTTT

v_call: TRBV20-1
d_call: TRBD2
j_call: TRBJ2-1
cdr3_length: 16
clone_size: once
cdr3_aa: CSAPGTSGRKRNEQFF
cdr3_nt: TGCAGTGCTCCTGGGACTAGCGGGAGAAAAAGGAATGAGCAGTTCTTC

v_call: TRBV6-2/TRBV6-3
d_call: NA
j_call: TRBJ2-6
cdr3_length: 14
clone_size: NA
cdr3_aa: CASSRPLGANVLTF
cdr3_nt: TGTGCCAGCAGTCGCCCTTTAGGGGCCAACGTCCTGACTTTC

v_call: TRBV20-1
d_call: NA
j_call: TRBJ2-2
cdr3_length: 13
clone_size: NA
cdr3_aa: CSARGEVAGELFF
cdr3_nt: TGCAGTGCTAGAGGAGAGGTCGCCGGGGAGCTGTTTTTT

v_call: TRBV11-2
d_call: TRBD1
j_call: TRBJ1-4
cdr3_length: 12
clone_size: NA
cdr3_aa: CATRTGDEKLFF
cdr3_nt: TGTGCCACCAGGACAGGGGATGAAAAACTGTTTTTT

v_call: TRBV20-1
d_call: TRBD2
j_call: TRBJ2-1
cdr3_length: 11
clone_size: few
cdr3_aa: CSARGEYEQFF
cdr3_nt: TGCAGTGCCCGGGGGGAGTATGAGCAGTTCTTC

v_call: TRBV29-1
d_call: NA
j_call: TRBJ1-1
cdr3_length: 16
clone_size: NA
cdr3_aa: CSVEAPPGGMNTEAFF
cdr3_nt: TGCAGCGTTGAAGCCCCGCCGGGAGGGATGAACACTGAAGCTTTCTTT

v_call: TRBV27
d_call: NA
j_call: TRBJ1-1
cdr3_length: 14
clone_size: NA
cdr3_aa: CASSHIKGNTEAFF
cdr3_nt: TGTGCCAGCAGCCACATCAAGGGGAACACTGAAGCTTTCTTT

v_call: TRBV24-1
d_call: NA
j_call: TRBJ1-1
cdr3_length: 15
clone_size: NA
cdr3_aa: CATSDGKATPTEAYF
cdr3_nt: TGTGCCACCAGTGATGGAAAAGCCACCCCAACTGAAGCTTACTTT

v_call: TRBV18
d_call: NA
j_call: TRBJ2-1
cdr3_length: 14
clone_size: once
cdr3_aa: CASSRQSGDNEQFF
cdr3_nt: TGTGCCAGCTCACGACAATCAGGGGACAATGAGCAGTTCTTC

v_call: TRBV7-2
d_call: NA
j_call: TRBJ1-5
cdr3_length: 14
clone_size: NA
cdr3_aa: CASSLAFGNQPQHF
cdr3_nt: TGTGCCAGCAGCTTAGCGTTCGGCAATCAGCCCCAGCATTTT

v_call: TRBV7-6
d_call: NA
j_call: TRBJ2-3
cdr3_length: 13
clone_size: few
cdr3_aa: CASSGPAGHTQYF
cdr3_nt: TGTGCCAGCAGTGGCCCCGCCGGGCACACGCAGTATTTT

v_call: TRBV27
d_call: NA
j_call: TRBJ2-5
cdr3_length: 13
clone_size: NA
cdr3_aa: CASSFTRGETQYF
cdr3_nt: TGTGCCAGCAGTTTCACTCGCGGAGAGACCCAGTACTTC

v_call: TRBV6-6
d_call: NA
j_call: TRBJ2-7
cdr3_length: 13
clone_size: few
cdr3_aa: CASSYSEGYEQYF
cdr3_nt: TGTGCCAGCAGTTACTCAGAGGGTTACGAGCAGTACTTC

v_call: TRBV19
d_call: NA
j_call: TRBJ1-3
cdr3_length: 14
clone_size: NA
cdr3_aa: CATSEGGSGNTIYF
cdr3_nt: TGTGCCACCTCAGAAGGGGGAAGTGGAAACACCATATATTTT

v_call: TRBV29-1
d_call: TRBD1
j_call: TRBJ2-3
cdr3_length: 15
clone_size: NA
cdr3_aa: CSVPRDRGHPDTQYF
cdr3_nt: TGCAGCGTTCCCCGGGACAGGGGGCACCCAGATACGCAGTATTTT

v_call: TRBV30
d_call: NA
j_call: TRBJ2-7
cdr3_length: 13
clone_size: NA
cdr3_aa: CAWRLDPSYEQYF
cdr3_nt: TGTGCCTGGCGTCTCGACCCGTCCTACGAGCAGTACTTC

v_call: TRBV19
d_call: NA
j_call: TRBJ2-2
cdr3_length: 15
clone_size: NA
cdr3_aa: CASIGSQTPTGELFF
cdr3_nt: TGTGCCAGTATCGGTAGTCAGACCCCCACCGGGGAGCTGTTTTTT

v_call: TRBV7-9
d_call: NA
j_call: TRBJ1-2
cdr3_length: 16
clone_size: NA
cdr3_aa: CASSDAGRTHVYGYTF
cdr3_nt: TGTGCCAGTTCTGACGCCGGGAGGACCCACGTTTATGGCTACACCTTC

v_call: TRBV5-4
d_call: TRBD1
j_call: TRBJ1-6
cdr3_length: 13
clone_size: NA
cdr3_aa: CASRGQGISPLHF
cdr3_nt: TGTGCCAGCAGGGGACAGGGAATTTCACCCCTCCACTTT

v_call: TRBV6-2/TRBV6-3
d_call: NA
j_call: TRBJ1-2
cdr3_length: 13
clone_size: once
cdr3_aa: CASSFGTAVGYTF
cdr3_nt: TGTGCCAGCAGTTTCGGGACCGCGGTGGGCTACACCTTC

v_call: TRBV12-3/TRBV12-4
d_call: NA
j_call: TRBJ1-5
cdr3_length: 15
clone_size: NA
cdr3_aa: CASSPYEGGNQPQHF
cdr3_nt: TGTGCCAGCAGTCCCTATGAGGGAGGGAATCAGCCCCAGCATTTT

v_call: TRBV13
d_call: TRBD1
j_call: TRBJ1-1
cdr3_length: 12
clone_size: NA
cdr3_aa: CASSSGQGEAFF
cdr3_nt: TGTGCCAGCAGCTCCGGACAGGGAGAAGCTTTCTTT

v_call: TRBV20-1
d_call: TRBD1
j_call: TRBJ1-1
cdr3_length: 13
clone_size: NA
cdr3_aa: CSARDNRGAEAFF
cdr3_nt: TGCAGTGCTAGAGACAACAGGGGTGCTGAAGCTTTCTTT

v_call: TRBV15
d_call: NA
j_call: TRBJ1-1
cdr3_length: 12
clone_size: NA
cdr3_aa: CATSGGSYEAFF
cdr3_nt: TGTGCCACCAGCGGGGGCAGCTATGAAGCTTTCTTT

v_call: TRBV28
d_call: TRBD1
j_call: TRBJ1-5
cdr3_length: 17
clone_size: NA
cdr3_aa: CASSYRGGFYSNQPQHF
cdr3_nt: TGTGCCAGCAGTTACAGGGGCGGATTTTATAGCAATCAGCCCCAGCATTTT

v_call: TRBV9
d_call: TRBD2
j_call: TRBJ2-1
cdr3_length: 15
clone_size: NA
cdr3_aa: CASSAGTSSYNEQFF
cdr3_nt: TGTGCCAGCAGCGCGGGGACTAGCTCCTACAATGAGCAGTTCTTC

v_call: TRBV27
d_call: NA
j_call: TRBJ1-4
cdr3_length: 11
clone_size: once
cdr3_aa: CASRLDEKLFF
cdr3_nt: TGTGCCAGCAGGTTGGATGAAAAACTGTTTTTT

v_call: TRBV19
d_call: TRBD2
j_call: TRBJ2-5
cdr3_length: 16
clone_size: NA
cdr3_aa: CASSEWGSGSQETQYF
cdr3_nt: TGTGCCAGTAGTGAATGGGGTAGCGGGAGCCAAGAGACCCAGTACTTC

v_call: TRBV20-1
d_call: NA
j_call: TRBJ1-5
cdr3_length: 13
clone_size: NA
cdr3_aa: CSARDLANQPQHF
cdr3_nt: TGCAGTGCTAGAGATCTCGCCAATCAGCCCCAGCATTTT

v_call: TRBV27
d_call: TRBD2
j_call: TRBJ2-1
cdr3_length: 15
clone_size: NA
cdr3_aa: CASSFGASGNNEQFF
cdr3_nt: TGTGCCAGCAGTTTTGGAGCTAGCGGGAACAATGAGCAGTTCTTC

v_call: TRBV14
d_call: TRBD2
j_call: TRBJ2-2
cdr3_length: 18
clone_size: NA
cdr3_aa: CASSQAPWVAGNTGELFF
cdr3_nt: TGTGCCAGCAGCCAGGCACCGTGGGTAGCGGGTAACACCGGGGAGCTGTTTTTT

v_call: TRBV25-1
d_call: NA
j_call: TRBJ1-2
cdr3_length: 11
clone_size: NA
cdr3_aa: CASIGPYGYTF
cdr3_nt: TGTGCCAGCATAGGCCCCTATGGCTACACCTTC

v_call: TRBV3-1
d_call: TRBD1
j_call: TRBJ2-5
cdr3_length: 14
clone_size: NA
cdr3_aa: CASSLRDSQETQYF
cdr3_nt: TGTGCCAGCAGCCTCCGGGACAGCCAAGAGACCCAGTACTTC

v_call: TRBV13
d_call: TRBD1
j_call: TRBJ2-7
cdr3_length: 16
clone_size: NA
cdr3_aa: CASSLRQGARPYEQYF
cdr3_nt: TGTGCCAGCAGCTTACGGCAGGGGGCGCGCCCCTACGAGCAGTACTTC

v_call: TRBV5-1
d_call: TRBD2
j_call: TRBJ2-7
cdr3_length: 15
clone_size: NA
cdr3_aa: CASRLGPAGAYEQYF
cdr3_nt: TGCGCCAGCCGCCTCGGACCCGCGGGGGCCTACGAGCAGTACTTC

v_call: TRBV11-3
d_call: NA
j_call: TRBJ2-3
cdr3_length: 12
clone_size: many
cdr3_aa: CASSLRTDTQYF
cdr3_nt: TGTGCCAGCAGCCTTCGCACAGATACGCAGTATTTT

v_call: TRBV24-1
d_call: NA
j_call: TRBJ2-1
cdr3_length: 12
clone_size: NA
cdr3_aa: CATSDVRNEQFF
cdr3_nt: TGTGCCACCAGTGATGTGAGGAATGAGCAGTTCTTC

v_call: TRBV5-1
d_call: NA
j_call: TRBJ2-7
cdr3_length: 14
clone_size: NA
cdr3_aa: CASSYRRPGDEQYF
cdr3_nt: TGCGCCAGCAGCTACCGACGGCCAGGGGACGAGCAGTACTTC

v_call: TRBV10-3
d_call: TRBD1
j_call: TRBJ1-2
cdr3_length: 14
clone_size: NA
cdr3_aa: CAISGGTGNYGYTF
cdr3_nt: TGTGCCATCAGTGGGGGGACAGGGAACTATGGCTACACCTTC

v_call: TRBV18
d_call: TRBD1
j_call: TRBJ2-5
cdr3_length: 14
clone_size: NA
cdr3_aa: CASRPGQGKETQYF
cdr3_nt: TGTGCCAGCAGGCCGGGACAGGGAAAAGAGACCCAGTACTTC

v_call: TRBV20-1
d_call: NA
j_call: TRBJ2-3
cdr3_length: 16
clone_size: NA
cdr3_aa: CSASSPGHTDPSTQYF
cdr3_nt: TGCAGTGCTTCTTCTCCCGGACATACCGACCCTAGTACGCAGTATTTT